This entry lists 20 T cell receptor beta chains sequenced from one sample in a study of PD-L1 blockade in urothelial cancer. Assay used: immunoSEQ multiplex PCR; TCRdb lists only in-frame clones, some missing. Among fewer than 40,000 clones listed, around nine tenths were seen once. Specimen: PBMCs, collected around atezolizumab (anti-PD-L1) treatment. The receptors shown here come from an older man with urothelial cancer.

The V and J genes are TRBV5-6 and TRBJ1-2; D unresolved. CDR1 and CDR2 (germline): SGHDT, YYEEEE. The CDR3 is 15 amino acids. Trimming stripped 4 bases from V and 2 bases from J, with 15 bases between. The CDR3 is CASSPPLGGNYGYTF. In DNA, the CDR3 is TGTGCCAGCAGCCCCCCCCTTGGAGGGAACTATGGCTACACCTTC.

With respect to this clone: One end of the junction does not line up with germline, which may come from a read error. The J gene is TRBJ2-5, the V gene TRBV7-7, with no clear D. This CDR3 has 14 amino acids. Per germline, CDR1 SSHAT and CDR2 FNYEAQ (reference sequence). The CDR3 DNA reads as TGTGTCAGCAGCTTAGGTCCGGGCCAAGAGACCCAGTACTTC. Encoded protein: CVSSLGPGQETQYF.

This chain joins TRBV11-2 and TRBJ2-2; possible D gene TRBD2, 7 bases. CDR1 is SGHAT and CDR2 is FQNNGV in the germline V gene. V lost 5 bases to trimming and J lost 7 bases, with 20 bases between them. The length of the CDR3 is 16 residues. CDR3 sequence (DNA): TGTGCCAGCAGCCTCATGGGAGGGGGGGCCGGCGGGGAGCTGTTTTTT. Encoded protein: CASSLMGGGAGGELFF.

CDR3 in DNA: TGTGCCAGCAGTTACGCGGGACGTAGAAACAATGAGCAGTTCTTC. This gives the protein CASSYAGRRNNEQFF. The chain recombines TRBV7-8 with TRBJ2-1; a weak D match, TRBD2 (6 bases). Trimming cost V 6 bases and J 5 bases, with 17 bases left between them. The CDR3 has 15 amino acids. Germline V gene lookup returns CDR1 SGHVS and CDR2 FQNEAQ.

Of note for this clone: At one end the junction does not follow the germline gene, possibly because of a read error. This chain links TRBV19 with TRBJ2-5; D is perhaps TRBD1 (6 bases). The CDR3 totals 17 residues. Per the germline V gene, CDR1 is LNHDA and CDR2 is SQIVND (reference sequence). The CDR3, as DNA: TGTGCCAGTAGTATGACAGGCGGCGCGATCGGGCAAGTGACCCAGTACTTC. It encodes CASSMTGGAIGQVTQYF.

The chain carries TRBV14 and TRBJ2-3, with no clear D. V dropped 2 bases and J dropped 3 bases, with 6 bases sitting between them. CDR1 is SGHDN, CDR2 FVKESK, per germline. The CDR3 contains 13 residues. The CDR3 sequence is CASSQSLTDTQYF. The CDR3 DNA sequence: TGTGCCAGCAGCCAATCCTTGACAGATACGCAGTATTTT.

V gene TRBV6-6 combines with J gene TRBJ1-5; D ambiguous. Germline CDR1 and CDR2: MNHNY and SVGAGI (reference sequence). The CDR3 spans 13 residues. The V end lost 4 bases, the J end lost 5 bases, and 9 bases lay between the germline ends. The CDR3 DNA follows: TGTGCCAGCAGTTCCGGACTCGATCAGCCCCAGCATTTT. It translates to CASSSGLDQPQHF.

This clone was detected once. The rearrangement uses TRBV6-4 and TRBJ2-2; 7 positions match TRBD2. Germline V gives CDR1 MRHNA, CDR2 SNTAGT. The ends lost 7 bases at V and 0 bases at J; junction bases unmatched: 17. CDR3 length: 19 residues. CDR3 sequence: CASIVRDRGGQANTGELFF. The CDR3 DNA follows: TGTGCCAGCATCGTTCGAGATCGGGGAGGGCAAGCGAACACCGGGGAGCTGTTTTTT.

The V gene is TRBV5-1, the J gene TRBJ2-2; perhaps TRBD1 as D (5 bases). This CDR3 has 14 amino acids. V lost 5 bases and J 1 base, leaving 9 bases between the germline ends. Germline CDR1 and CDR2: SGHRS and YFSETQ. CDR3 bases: TGCGCCAGCAGACAGGACGGGAACACCGGGGAGCTGTTTTTT. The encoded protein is CASRQDGNTGELFF.

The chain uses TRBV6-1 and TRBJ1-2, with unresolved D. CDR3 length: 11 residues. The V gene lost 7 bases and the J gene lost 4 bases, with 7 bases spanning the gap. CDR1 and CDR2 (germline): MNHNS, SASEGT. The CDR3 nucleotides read TGTGCCAGCACACAGCTCTATGGCTACACCTTC. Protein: CASTQLYGYTF.

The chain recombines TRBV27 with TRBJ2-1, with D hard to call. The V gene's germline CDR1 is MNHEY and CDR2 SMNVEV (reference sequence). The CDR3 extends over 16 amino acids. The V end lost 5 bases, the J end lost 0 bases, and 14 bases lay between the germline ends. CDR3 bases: TGTGCCAGCAGTCTCCCGGCAGGCAGCTCCTACAATGAGCAGTTCTTC. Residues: CASSLPAGSSYNEQFF.

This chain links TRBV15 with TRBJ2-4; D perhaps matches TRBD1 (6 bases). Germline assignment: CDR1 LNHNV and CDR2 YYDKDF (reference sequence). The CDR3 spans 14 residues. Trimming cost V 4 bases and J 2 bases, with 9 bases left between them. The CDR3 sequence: CATSTGHTKNIQYF. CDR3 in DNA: TGTGCCACCAGCACGGGACACACCAAAAACATTCAGTACTTC.

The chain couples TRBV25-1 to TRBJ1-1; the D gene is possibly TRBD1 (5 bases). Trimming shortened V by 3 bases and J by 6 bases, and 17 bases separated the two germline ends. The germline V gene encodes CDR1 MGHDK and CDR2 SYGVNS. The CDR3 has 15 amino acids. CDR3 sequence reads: CASSDLGEGGPEAFF. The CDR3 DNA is TGTGCCAGCAGTGACTTGGGGGAGGGAGGGCCTGAAGCTTTCTTT. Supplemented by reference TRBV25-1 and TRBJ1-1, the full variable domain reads EADIYQTPRYLVIGTGKKITLECSQTMGHDKMYWYQQDPGMELHLIHYSYGVNSTEKGDLSSESTVSRIRTEHFPLTLESARPSHTSQYLCASSDLGEGGPEAFFGQGTRLTVV.

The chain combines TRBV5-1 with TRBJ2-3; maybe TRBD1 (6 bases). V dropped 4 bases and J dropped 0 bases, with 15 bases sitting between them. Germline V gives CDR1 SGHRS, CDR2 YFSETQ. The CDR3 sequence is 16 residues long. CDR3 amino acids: CASSPQGITSTDTQYF. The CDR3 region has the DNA TGCGCCAGCAGCCCGCAGGGGATTACTAGCACAGATACGCAGTATTTT.

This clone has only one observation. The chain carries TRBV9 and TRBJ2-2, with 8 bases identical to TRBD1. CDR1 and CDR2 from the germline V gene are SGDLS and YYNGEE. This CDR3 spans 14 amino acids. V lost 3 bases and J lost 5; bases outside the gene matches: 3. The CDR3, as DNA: TGTGCCAGCAGCGCAACAGGGGGTACCGGGGAGCTGTTTTTT. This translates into CASSATGGTGELFF.

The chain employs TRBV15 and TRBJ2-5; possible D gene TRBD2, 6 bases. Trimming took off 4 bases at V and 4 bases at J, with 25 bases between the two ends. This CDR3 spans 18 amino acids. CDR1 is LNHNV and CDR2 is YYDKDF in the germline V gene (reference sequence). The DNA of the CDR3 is TGTGCCACCAGCAACCCCCGAGGAGGGAGTAGGAAGGGAGAGACCCAGTACTTC. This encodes CATSNPRGGSRKGETQYF.

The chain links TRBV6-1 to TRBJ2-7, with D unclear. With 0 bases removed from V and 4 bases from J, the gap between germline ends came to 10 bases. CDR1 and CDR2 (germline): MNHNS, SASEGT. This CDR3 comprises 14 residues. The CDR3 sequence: CASSEAVAGYEQYF. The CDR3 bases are TGTGCCAGCAGTGAAGCGGTGGCAGGATACGAGCAGTACTTC.

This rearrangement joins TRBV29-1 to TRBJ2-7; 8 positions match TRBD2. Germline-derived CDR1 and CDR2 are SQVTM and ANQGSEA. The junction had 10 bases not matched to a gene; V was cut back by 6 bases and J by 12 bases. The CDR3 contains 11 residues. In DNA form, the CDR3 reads TGCAGCGTCGGGACTAGTTCATTGACGTACTTC. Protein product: CSVGTSSLTYF.

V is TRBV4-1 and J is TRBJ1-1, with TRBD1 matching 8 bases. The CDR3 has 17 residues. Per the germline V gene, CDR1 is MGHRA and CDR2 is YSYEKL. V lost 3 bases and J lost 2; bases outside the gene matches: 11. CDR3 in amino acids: CASSHDIPGQVNTEAFF. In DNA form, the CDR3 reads TGCGCCAGCAGCCATGATATTCCGGGACAGGTAAACACTGAAGCTTTCTTT.

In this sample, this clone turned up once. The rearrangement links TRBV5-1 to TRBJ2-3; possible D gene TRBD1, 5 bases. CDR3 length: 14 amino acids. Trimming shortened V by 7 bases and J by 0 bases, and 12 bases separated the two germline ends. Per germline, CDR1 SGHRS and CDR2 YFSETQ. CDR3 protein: CASSLGHSTDTQYF. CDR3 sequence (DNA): TGCGCCAGCTCCCTGGGGCATAGCACAGATACGCAGTATTTT. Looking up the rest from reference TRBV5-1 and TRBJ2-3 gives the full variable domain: KAGVTQTPRYLIKTRGQQVTLSCSPISGHRSVSWYQQTPGQGLQFLFEYFSETQRNKGNFPGRFSGRQFSNSRSEMNVSTLELGDSALYLCASSLGHSTDTQYFGPGTRLTVL.